This T cell receptor (beta chain) was sequenced during a study of human T cells and chemical hapten exposure (dated by TCRdb to the early 2020s). Regarding the study in general: For sensitization, 2% DPC in acetone was applied to a roughly 2 cm by roughly 2 cm area of upper inner arm skin. Libraries were pooled for sequencing, and per-sample TCR yields varied mainly because of small differences in library volumes within the pool. Blood samples were taken from patients before sensitization (week 0) and then at 2, 6 and about 24 weeks after DPC sensitization. Peripheral blood TCR repertoire changes were tracked in vivo in alopecia patients during primary and secondary sensitization to the hapten diphenylcyclopropenone (DPC). The mostly female patient cohort included alopecia areata with under or over 50% scalp involvement, alopecia totalis and alopecia universalis. Roughly 30 alopecia patients provided blood for TCR sequencing at one to four time points (pre-sensitization, 2, 6 and 24 weeks). Weekly therapeutic DPC doses were additionally applied to the scalp of patients throughout the approximately 23-week study period. Patch testing was performed on the upper back with Finn chambers containing 0.01% DPC, and the patch tests were scored after 6 days according to International Contact Dermatitis Research Group standards. The paper as a whole reports these results and caveats: DPC sensitization did not change how many TCRs were above 1 in 1000 frequency, and no evidence was found of alterations in global repertoire structure. Patch test score correlated positively with the number of PT1 expanded TCRs, reaching significance at thresholds 8, 16 and 32 but not at 4. Compared with pre-sensitization or healthy control sets, expanded TCRs formed significantly more large CDR3 similarity clusters, which is consistent with antigen-driven responses. After repeated subsampling, the strength of the expansion versus patch-test correlation and the threshold at which it became significant changed. Because all patients had alopecia, a presumed autoimmune disease, the immune response of the patients might differ from that of healthy individuals.

At least ten counts were recorded for this clonotype. The antigen this receptor binds is unknown. Per-base quality was not reported, and no clone a single base away is much larger than it. The CDR3, from cysteine to phenylalanine, totals 14 residues. Just CDR3 DNA is preserved here, 42 bases in frame from base 1. From a lookup of the germline V gene (reference sequence), CDR1 and CDR2 are MNHNY and SVGAGI. The germline ends are 16 bases apart after V is trimmed by 4 bases and J by 6 bases. The time point label, as the study defines it: pre-sensitization, week 0. In light of the paper, this sample's treatment or condition label describes: therapeutic diphenylcyclopropenone sensitization with weekly scalp DPC. Blood at each patch-test visit was drawn before the patch test was applied. Eligible patients were aged 18 to 70, diagnosed with alopecia, deemed suitable for DPC therapy, and excluded if pregnant. Total RNA was isolated from unfractionated whole blood collected in Tempus Blood RNA tubes.

The library came from RACE. Reads for this sample came from a NextSeq 500. During library preparation, unique molecular identifiers were attached to individual cDNA molecules so that TCRs could be counted quantitatively and reproducibly. Both TCR alpha and TCR beta chains were sequenced from each blood RNA sample. The study's processing was this. A median of around 100,000 TCRs per sample was observed, with a range of about 20,000 to 750,000. The Decombinator software suite was used to annotate the V, J and CDR3 of the TCR reads. For the PS versus PT1 abundance plots, all samples were subsampled to the same number of TCRs (28,000). Expanded TCRs were defined as absent before sensitization and observed at least eight times at the 2-week time point. Using fastp at Q25 and MiXCR, TCRdb reprocessed the public reads and kept productive beta chains. For every CDR3 protein sequence, its rows merge into one entry that carries the most common genes and DNA. The V and J calls follow TCRdb's processing rather than the paper's. The sample records 350,000 to 400,000 distinct CDR3 sequences, approximately 5.1% of which are singletons. Together, the top ten hold 2.5% to 3% of the sample.

Sequenced here: whole blood, sampled in connection with sensitization to the hapten diphenylcyclopropenone (DPC). This chain is built from TRBV6-6 and TRBJ2-7, with the D segment identity uncertain. The clonotype comes from a woman between 45 and 65 years old with alopecia areata. Some clones in this sample may be carry-over from other donors' samples. At the DNA level, the sequence is TGTGCCAGCAGTTCTACCAGTTCGTACCCCGAGCAGTACTTC. It translates to CASSSTSSYPEQYF.